This TCR beta chain was observed in a study of CD8+ T cells in alopecia areata (dated by TCRdb to 2016 to 2019). Background on the whole study: Treated patients were enrolled in an open-label pilot trial of oral tofacitinib at 5 to 10 mg twice daily for moderate-to-severe alopecia areata. RNA was obtained with the PAXgene miRNA kit for fixed scalp, the miRNeasy kit for PBMCs, and the RNeasy kit for mouse skin. Scalp clonality was compared across normal scalp (n=4), patchy alopecia areata scalp (n=8), and alopecia totalis/universalis scalp (n=8). TCRbeta CDR3 regions were amplified by immunoSEQ multiplex PCR using 35 Vbeta forward and 13 Jbeta reverse primers. Biopsies were taken from tofacitinib-treated patients at baseline and again at 4 and 24 weeks into treatment, and several of those patients also had a later scalp biopsy. High-throughput TCRbeta sequencing was used to examine T cell clonal expansion in alopecia areata in both the C3H/HeJ mouse model and human patients. Human TCRbeta sequencing covered scalp tissue and sorted CD4+ and CD8+ peripheral blood T cells from patchy and totalis/universalis alopecia areata patients and healthy controls. Tofacitinib was administered for 6 to 18 months, and 6 months of follow-up off drug were then conducted to assess delayed response and recurrence. What the research found in general, with its limitations: Scalp TCR repertoire analysis is complicated because resident alphabeta T cells in normal human skin are also sequenced, whereas mouse skin is dominated by gammadelta T cells. Compared with normal scalp, lesional scalp had higher clonality and more expanded CD8+ clones, particularly in alopecia totalis/universalis, a pattern that suggests antigenic drive. TCR sequences shared between patients were less clear than in mice, possibly partly because of HLA diversity in the patient population.

The time point label for this specimen denotes: baseline before oral tofacitinib. Lesional scalp punch biopsies and peripheral blood were collected from alopecia areata patients. PBMCs were isolated by density centrifugation and stained for CD3, CD4 and CD8, and CD4+ and CD8+ T cells were sorted on a FACSAria. The junction shows trimming of 7 bases on V and 4 bases on J, plus 17 bases between the germline ends. The CDR1 and CDR2 encoded by the germline V gene are SQVTM and ANQGSEA. The CDR3, from cysteine to phenylalanine, totals 13 residues. The CDR3 DNA has 39 bases and is translated from base 1. Turning to this clone: Its antigen has not been determined. Base qualities are missing; no much larger clone stands one base away.

Libraries were made using the immunoSEQ multiplex PCR assay. RNA was extracted from all samples and reverse transcribed into cDNA, which served as template for TCR sequencing. SuperScript III was used for first-strand cDNA synthesis, primed with a 2:1 mix of oligo-dT and random hexamers. A synthetic immune receptor repertoire was used to gauge amplification bias, and whatever bias remained was removed computationally. The authors' pipeline ran thus. Raw reads were preprocessed for error removal, and CDR3 was defined according to IMGT conventions as running from the conserved cysteine to phenylalanine. To get clonality, Shannon entropy was normalized by log2 of the number of productive unique TCRs and the result was subtracted from 1. CD4 or CD8 identity of scalp clones was inferred by cross-referencing scalp TCRbeta sequences with sorted blood CD4 and CD8 repertoires. TCRdb holds this immuneACCESS table with in-frame rearrangements only. Some clones are missing; in checked studies, unresolved V genes explain under half, and the rest has no known cause. That table gives V, J and clone size, and the DNA gave D and trimming. Recorded for this sample are 130,000 to 150,000 clones; approximately 50% of them occurred a single time. About 1% of the sample lies in the top ten.

The sequence is built from TRBV29-1 and TRBJ2-7; TRBD1 could be the D gene, as 6 bases match. The sequenced sample was CD4+ T cells sorted from blood, obtained at week 0. This sequence was found in a human donor with alopecia areata. The nucleotide sequence is given as TGCAGCGCCTCCTCAGGGGCCGGTTACGAGCAGTACTTC. Its protein is CSASSGAGYEQYF.